This entry lists 5 T cell receptor beta chains sequenced from one sample in a study of blood T cell repertoires in COVID-19. Using immunoSEQ multiplex PCR, the repertoire was profiled, and TCRdb retains in-frame clones only, with some absent. The table has about 120,000 clones, 90% seen once; the top ten hold about 4.5%. The sequenced sample was peripheral blood. Receptors were obtained from a man aged 55 to 70 with COVID-19, enrolled during active disease.

The V gene is TRBV18, the J gene TRBJ2-1; 7 positions match TRBD2. This CDR3 is built from 14 residues. After removal of 4 bases from V and 6 bases from J, the junction contained 6 bases not matched to a gene. CDR1 is KGHSH and CDR2 is LQKENI in the germline V gene. CDR3 region: CASSLLGTTNEQFF. DNA for the CDR3: TGTGCCAGCTCACTCCTCGGGACTACCAATGAGCAGTTCTTC.

The chain couples TRBV19 to TRBJ1-2; 9 bases align to TRBD1. CDR1 and CDR2 (germline): LNHDA, SQIVND (reference sequence). With 10 bases clipped from V and 6 bases from J, the junction kept 12 bases outside the gene matches. There are 14 residues in the CDR3. In nucleotides, the CDR3 is TGTGCCACCCCGGACAGGGGTAGGGCGAATGGCTACACCTTC. It encodes CATPDRGRANGYTF.

The chain carries TRBV18 and TRBJ2-1; 8 positions match TRBD2. Trimming cost V 4 bases and J 7 bases; bases outside gene matches: 9. Germline loops: CDR1 KGHSH, CDR2 LQKENI. The CDR3 covers 15 residues. CDR3 nucleotide sequence: TGTGCCAGCTCACGCAGCGGGAGCCGGGGGAATGAGCAGTTCTTC. Amino acids: CASSRSGSRGNEQFF.

This clone is a singleton in its sample. The J gene is TRBJ2-1, the V gene TRBV6-4; 8 bases line up with TRBD1. The junction had 3 bases not matched to a gene; V was cut back by 4 bases and J by 7 bases. Germline CDR1 is MRHNA and CDR2 is SNTAGT. CDR3 size: 13 residues. The CDR3 nucleotides are TGTGCCAGCAGTGTCGACAGGGGAAATGAGCAGTTCTTC. Translating it yields CASSVDRGNEQFF.

V gene TRBV11-2 combines with J gene TRBJ2-1; D not resolved. Trimming took off 0 bases at V and 9 bases at J, with 15 bases between the two ends. Germline CDR1 SGHAT, CDR2 FQNNGV. The CDR3 loop spans 15 amino acids. The CDR3 spells CASSLDLLGSGEQFF. In nucleotides, the CDR3 is TGTGCCAGCAGCTTAGATTTGCTCGGTAGTGGTGAGCAGTTCTTC.